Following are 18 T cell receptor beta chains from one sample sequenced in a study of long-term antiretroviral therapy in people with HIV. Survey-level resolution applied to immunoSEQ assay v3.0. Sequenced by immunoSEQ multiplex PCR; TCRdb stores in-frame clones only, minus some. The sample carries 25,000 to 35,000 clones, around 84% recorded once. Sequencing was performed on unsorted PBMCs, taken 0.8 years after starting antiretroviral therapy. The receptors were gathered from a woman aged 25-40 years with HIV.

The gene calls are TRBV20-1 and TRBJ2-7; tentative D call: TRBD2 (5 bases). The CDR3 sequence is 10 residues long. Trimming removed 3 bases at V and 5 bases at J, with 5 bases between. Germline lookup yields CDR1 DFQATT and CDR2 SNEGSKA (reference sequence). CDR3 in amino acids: CSAREDEQYF. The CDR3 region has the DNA TGCAGTGCTAGGGAGGACGAGCAGTACTTC.

As DNA, the CDR3 is TGTGCCAGCAGTTTAAAATGGACCGAACGCACAGATACGCAGTATTTT. It specifies CASSLKWTERTDTQYF. The gene calls are TRBV27 and TRBJ2-3; D is uncertain. From germline, CDR1 is MNHEY and CDR2 SMNVEV (reference sequence). The CDR3 consists of 16 residues. The V and J ends lost 2 bases and 1 base respectively, with 13 bases between them.

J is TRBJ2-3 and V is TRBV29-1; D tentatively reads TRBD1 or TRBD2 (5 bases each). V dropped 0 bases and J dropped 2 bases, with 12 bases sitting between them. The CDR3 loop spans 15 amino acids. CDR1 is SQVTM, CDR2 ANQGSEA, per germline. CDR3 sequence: CSVEDIRDHTDTQYF. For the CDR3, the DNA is TGCAGCGTTGAAGATATCAGGGACCACACAGATACGCAGTATTTT.

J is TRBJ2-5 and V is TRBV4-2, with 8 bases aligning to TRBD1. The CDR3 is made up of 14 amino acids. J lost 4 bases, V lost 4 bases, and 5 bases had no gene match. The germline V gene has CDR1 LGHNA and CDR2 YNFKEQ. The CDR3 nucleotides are TGTGCCAGCAGCCCCCTGGGGACAGGAGAGACCCAGTACTTC. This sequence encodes CASSPLGTGETQYF.

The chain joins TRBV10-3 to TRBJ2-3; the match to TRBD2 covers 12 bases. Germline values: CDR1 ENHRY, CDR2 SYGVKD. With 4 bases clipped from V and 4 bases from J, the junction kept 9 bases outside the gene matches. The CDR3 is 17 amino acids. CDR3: CAISVRLAGGSADTQYF. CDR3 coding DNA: TGTGCCATCAGTGTCAGGCTAGCGGGGGGGAGCGCAGATACGCAGTATTTT.

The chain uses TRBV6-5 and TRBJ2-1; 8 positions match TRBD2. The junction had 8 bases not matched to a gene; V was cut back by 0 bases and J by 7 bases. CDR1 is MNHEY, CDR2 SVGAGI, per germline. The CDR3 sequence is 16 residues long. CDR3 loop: CASSYSKRGPMNEQFF. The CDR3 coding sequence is TGTGCCAGCAGTTACTCGAAGCGGGGGCCGATGAATGAGCAGTTCTTC.

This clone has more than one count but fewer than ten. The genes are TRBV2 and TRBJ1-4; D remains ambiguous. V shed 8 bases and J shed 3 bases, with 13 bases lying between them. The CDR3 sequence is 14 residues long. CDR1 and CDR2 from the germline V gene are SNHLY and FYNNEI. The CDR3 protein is CASLADLANEKLFF. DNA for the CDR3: TGTGCCAGCCTGGCCGACTTAGCTAATGAAAAACTGTTTTTT.

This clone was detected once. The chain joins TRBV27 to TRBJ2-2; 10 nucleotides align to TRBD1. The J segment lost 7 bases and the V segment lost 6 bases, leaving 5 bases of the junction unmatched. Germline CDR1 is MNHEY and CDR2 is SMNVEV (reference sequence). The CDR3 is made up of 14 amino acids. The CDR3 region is CASRGTGAGGELFF. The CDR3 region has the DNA TGTGCCAGCAGAGGGACAGGGGCAGGCGGGGAGCTGTTTTTT.

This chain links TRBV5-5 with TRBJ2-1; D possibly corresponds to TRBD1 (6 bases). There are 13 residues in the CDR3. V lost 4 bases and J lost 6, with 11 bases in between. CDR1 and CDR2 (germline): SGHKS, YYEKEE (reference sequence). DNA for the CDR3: TGTGCCAGCAGCATACAACAGGGCAATGAGCAGTTCTTC. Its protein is CASSIQQGNEQFF. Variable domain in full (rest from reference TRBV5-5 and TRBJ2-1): DAGVTQSPTHLIKTRGQQVTLRCSPISGHKSVSWYQQVLGQGPQFIFQYYEKEERGRGNFPDRFSARQFPNYSSELNVNALLLGDSALYLCASSIQQGNEQFFGPGTRLTVL.

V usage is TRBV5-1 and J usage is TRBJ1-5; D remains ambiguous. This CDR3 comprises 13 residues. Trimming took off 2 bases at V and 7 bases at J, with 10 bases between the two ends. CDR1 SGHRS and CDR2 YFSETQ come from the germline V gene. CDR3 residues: CASSLVPDQPQHF. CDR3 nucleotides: TGCGCCAGCAGCTTAGTCCCGGACCAGCCCCAGCATTTT.

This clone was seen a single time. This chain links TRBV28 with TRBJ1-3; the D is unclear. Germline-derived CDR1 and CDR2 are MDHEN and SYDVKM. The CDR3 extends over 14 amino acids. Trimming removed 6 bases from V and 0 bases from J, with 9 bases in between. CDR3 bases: TGTGCCAGCAGGGGCTTGAGCTCTGGAAACACCATATATTTT. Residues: CASRGLSSGNTIYF. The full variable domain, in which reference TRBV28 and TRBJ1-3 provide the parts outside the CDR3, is DVKVTQSSRYLVKRTGEKVFLECVQDMDHENMFWYRQDPGLGLRLIYFSYDVKMKEKGDIPEGYSVSREKKERFSLILESASTNQTSMYLCASRGLSSGNTIYFGEGSWLTVV.

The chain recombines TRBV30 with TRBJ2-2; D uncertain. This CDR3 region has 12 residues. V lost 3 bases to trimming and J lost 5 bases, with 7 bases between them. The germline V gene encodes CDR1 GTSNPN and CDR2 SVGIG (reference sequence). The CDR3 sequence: CAWRYATGELFF. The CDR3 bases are TGTGCCTGGAGGTACGCTACCGGGGAGCTGTTTTTT. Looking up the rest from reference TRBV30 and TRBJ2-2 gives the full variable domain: SQTIHQWPATLVQPVGSPLSLECTVEGTSNPNLYWYRQAAGRGLQLLFYSVGIGQISSEVPQNLSASRPQDRQFILSSKKLLLSDSGFYLCAWRYATGELFFGEGSRLTVL.

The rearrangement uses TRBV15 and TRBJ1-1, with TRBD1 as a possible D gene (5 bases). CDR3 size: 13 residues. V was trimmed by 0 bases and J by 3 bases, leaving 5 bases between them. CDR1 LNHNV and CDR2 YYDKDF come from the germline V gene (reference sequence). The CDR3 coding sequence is TGTGCCACCAGCAGAGACAGGGACACTGAAGCTTTCTTT. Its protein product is CATSRDRDTEAFF.

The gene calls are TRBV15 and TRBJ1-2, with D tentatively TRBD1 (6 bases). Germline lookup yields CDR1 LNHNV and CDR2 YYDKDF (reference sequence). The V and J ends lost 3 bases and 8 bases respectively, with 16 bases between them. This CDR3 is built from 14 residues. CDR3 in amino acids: CATSSPNRAAGYTF. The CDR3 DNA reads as TGTGCCACCAGCAGTCCGAACAGGGCGGCCGGCTACACCTTC.

CDR3 in DNA: TGCGCCAGCAGCCATCGGGTATGGGGACGGAACACTGAAGCTTTCTTT. Translating it yields CASSHRVWGRNTEAFF. The chain couples TRBV4-1 to TRBJ1-1; TRBD1 is a possible D gene (5 bases). This CDR3 spans 16 amino acids. Germline V gene lookup returns CDR1 MGHRA and CDR2 YSYEKL. The V end was cut by 3 bases, the J end by 1 base, with 15 bases between.

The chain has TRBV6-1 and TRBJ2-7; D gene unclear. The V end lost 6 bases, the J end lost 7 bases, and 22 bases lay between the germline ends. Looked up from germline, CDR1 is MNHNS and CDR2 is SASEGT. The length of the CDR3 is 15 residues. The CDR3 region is CASRTPDLRMREQYF. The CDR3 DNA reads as TGTGCCAGCAGGACCCCCGACCTTCGAATGCGGGAGCAGTACTTC.

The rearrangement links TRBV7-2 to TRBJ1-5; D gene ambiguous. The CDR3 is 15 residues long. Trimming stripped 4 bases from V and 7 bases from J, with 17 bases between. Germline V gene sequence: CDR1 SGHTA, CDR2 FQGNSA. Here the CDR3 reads CASSYAAGMRQPQHF. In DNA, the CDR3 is TGTGCCAGCAGCTACGCGGCGGGGATGCGACAGCCCCAGCATTTT. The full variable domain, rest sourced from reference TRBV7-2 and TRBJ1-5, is GAGVSQSPSNKVTEKGKDVELRCDPISGHTALYWYRQSLGQGLEFLIYFQGNSAPDKSGLPSDRFSAERTGGSVSTLTIQRTQQEDSAVYLCASSYAAGMRQPQHFGDGTRLSIL.

The CDR3 sequence is CASSLGRGPSDTQYF. CDR3 DNA: TGCGCCAGCAGCTTGGGGAGGGGGCCATCCGATACGCAGTATTTT. The gene calls are TRBV5-1 and TRBJ2-3; possible D gene TRBD1, 7 bases. The V end lost 0 bases, the J end lost 6 bases, and 14 bases lay between the germline ends. The CDR3 is 15 amino acids. Per germline, CDR1 SGHRS and CDR2 YFSETQ.